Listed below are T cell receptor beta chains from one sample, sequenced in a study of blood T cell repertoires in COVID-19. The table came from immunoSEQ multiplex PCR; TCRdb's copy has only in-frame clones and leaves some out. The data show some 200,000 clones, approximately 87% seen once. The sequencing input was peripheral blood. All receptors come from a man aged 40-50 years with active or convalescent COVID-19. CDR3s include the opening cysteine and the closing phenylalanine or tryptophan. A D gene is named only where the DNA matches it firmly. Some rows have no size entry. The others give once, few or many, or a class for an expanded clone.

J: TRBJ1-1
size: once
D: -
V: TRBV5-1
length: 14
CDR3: CASSLGRGGTEAFF
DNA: TGCGCCAGCAGCTTGGGAAGGGGAGGGACCGAAGCTTTCTTT

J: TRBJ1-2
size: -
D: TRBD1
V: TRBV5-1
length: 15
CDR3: CASSPGQGLVGGYTF
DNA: TGCGCCAGCAGCCCGGGACAGGGGTTAGTCGGGGGCTACACCTTC

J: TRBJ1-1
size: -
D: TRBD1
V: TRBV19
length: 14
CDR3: CASSPRTGNTEAFF
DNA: TGTGCCAGTAGTCCCCGGACAGGGAACACTGAAGCTTTCTTT

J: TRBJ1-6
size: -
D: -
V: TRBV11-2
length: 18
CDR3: CASSLGLGQTNNNSPLHF
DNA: TGTGCCAGCAGCTTAGGTCTTGGGCAGACCAACAATAATTCACCCCTCCACTTT

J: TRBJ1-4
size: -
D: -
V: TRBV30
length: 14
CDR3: CAWSVLRAGEKLFF
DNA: TGTGCCTGGAGTGTACTCAGGGCCGGGGAAAAACTGTTTTTT

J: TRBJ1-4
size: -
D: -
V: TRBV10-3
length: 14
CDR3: CAISVESGGEKLFF
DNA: TGTGCCATCAGTGTGGAGTCCGGGGGTGAAAAACTGTTTTTT

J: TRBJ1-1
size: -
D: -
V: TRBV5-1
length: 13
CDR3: CASEGEGNTEAFF
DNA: TGCGCCAGCGAAGGCGAGGGGAACACTGAAGCTTTCTTT

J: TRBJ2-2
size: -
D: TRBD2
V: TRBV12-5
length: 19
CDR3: CASGLGWGLAGQNTGELFF
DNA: TGTGCTAGTGGTTTAGGGTGGGGACTAGCGGGACAGAACACCGGGGAGCTGTTTTTT

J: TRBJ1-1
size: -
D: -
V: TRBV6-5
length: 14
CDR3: CASRRTAGDTEAFF
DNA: TGTGCCAGCAGACGGACAGCTGGGGACACTGAAGCTTTCTTT

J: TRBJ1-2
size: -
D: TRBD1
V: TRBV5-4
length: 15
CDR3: CASSLRQGASHGYTF
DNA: TGTGCCAGCAGCTTAAGACAGGGGGCAAGCCATGGCTACACCTTC

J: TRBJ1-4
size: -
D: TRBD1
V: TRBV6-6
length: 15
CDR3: CASSFGQGGYEKLFF
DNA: TGTGCCAGCAGTTTCGGACAGGGGGGGTATGAAAAACTGTTTTTT

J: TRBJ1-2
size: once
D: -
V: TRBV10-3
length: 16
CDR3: CAISDPSSEGYYGYTF
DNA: TGTGCCATCAGTGATCCATCGTCGGAGGGCTACTATGGCTACACCTTC

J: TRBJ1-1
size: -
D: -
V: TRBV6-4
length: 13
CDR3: CASSSERGTEAFF
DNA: TGTGCCAGCAGTTCTGAACGGGGGACTGAAGCTTTCTTT

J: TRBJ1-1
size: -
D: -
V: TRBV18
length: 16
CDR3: CASSPPLVGRETEAFF
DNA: TGTGCCAGCTCACCACCTCTGGTCGGGCGGGAAACTGAAGCTTTCTTT

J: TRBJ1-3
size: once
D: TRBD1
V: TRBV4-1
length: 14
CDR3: CASSQGQARNTIYF
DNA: TGCGCCAGCAGCCAGGGACAGGCCCGAAACACCATATATTTT

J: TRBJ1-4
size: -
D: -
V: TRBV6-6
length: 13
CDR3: CASSYRGGEKLFF
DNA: TGTGCCAGCAGTTACAGGGGCGGTGAAAAACTGTTTTTT

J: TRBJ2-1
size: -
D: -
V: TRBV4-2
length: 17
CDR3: CASSRPGGLAAYNEQFF
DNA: TGTGCCAGCAGCCGCCCAGGGGGCCTAGCGGCCTACAATGAGCAGTTCTTC

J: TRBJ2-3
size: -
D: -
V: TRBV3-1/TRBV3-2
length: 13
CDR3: CASSQGPVGTQYF
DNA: TGTGCCAGCAGCCAAGGTCCTGTCGGTACGCAGTATTTT

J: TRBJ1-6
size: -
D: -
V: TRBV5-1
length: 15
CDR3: CASSLEGLANSPLHF
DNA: TGCGCCAGCAGCTTGGAGGGACTCGCTAATTCACCCCTCCACTTT

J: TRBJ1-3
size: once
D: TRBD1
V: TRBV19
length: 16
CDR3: CASSPWTGGTGNTIYF
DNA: TGTGCCAGTAGTCCCTGGACAGGGGGCACTGGAAACACCATATATTTT

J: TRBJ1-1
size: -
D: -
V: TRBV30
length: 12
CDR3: CAWRERNTEAFF
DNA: TGTGCCTGGAGAGAGAGGAACACTGAAGCTTTCTTT

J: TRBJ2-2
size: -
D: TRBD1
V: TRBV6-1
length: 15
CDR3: CASSETGGYTGELFF
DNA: TGTGCCAGCAGTGAGACAGGGGGGTACACCGGGGAGCTGTTTTTT

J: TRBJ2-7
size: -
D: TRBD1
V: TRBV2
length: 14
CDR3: CASSLGQGKYEQYF
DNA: TGTGCCAGCAGTCTAGGACAGGGAAAATACGAGCAGTACTTC

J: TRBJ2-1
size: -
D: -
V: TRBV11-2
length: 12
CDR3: CASSLRVNEQFF
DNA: TGTGCCAGCAGCTTGAGGGTCAATGAGCAGTTCTTC

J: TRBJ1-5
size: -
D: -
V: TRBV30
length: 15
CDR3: CAWSVPPPGNQPQHF
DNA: TGTGCCTGGAGTGTACCCCCCCCAGGCAATCAGCCCCAGCATTTT

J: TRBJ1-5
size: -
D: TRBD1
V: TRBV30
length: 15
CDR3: CAWSGGGQGNQPQHF
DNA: TGTGCCTGGAGTGGGGGAGGACAGGGCAATCAGCCCCAGCATTTT

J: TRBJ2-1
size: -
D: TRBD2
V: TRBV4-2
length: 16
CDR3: CASSQEASGAYNEQFF
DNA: TGTGCCAGCAGCCAAGAGGCTAGCGGGGCCTACAATGAGCAGTTCTTC

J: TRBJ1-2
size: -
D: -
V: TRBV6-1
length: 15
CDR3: CASSEARRGKGGYTF
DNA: TGTGCCAGCAGTGAAGCGCGACGAGGGAAGGGTGGCTACACCTTC

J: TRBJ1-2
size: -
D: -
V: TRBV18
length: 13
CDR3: CASSPPGGYGYTF
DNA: TGTGCCAGCTCACCACCAGGGGGCTATGGCTACACCTTC

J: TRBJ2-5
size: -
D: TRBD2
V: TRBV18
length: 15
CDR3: CASSPTGTTQETQYF
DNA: TGTGCCAGCTCACCTACCGGGACTACACAAGAGACCCAGTACTTC

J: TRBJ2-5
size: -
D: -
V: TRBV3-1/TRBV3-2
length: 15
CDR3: CASSQVADNRETQYF
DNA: TGTGCCAGCAGCCAAGTAGCTGATAATAGGGAGACCCAGTACTTC

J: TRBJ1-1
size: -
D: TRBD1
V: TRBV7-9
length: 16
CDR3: CASSLDRWDSDTEAFF
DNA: TGTGCCAGCAGCTTAGATCGGTGGGACAGCGACACTGAAGCTTTCTTT

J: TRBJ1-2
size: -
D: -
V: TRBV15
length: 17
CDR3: CATSRDYVQGPNYGYTF
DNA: TGTGCCACCAGCAGAGATTATGTACAGGGACCTAACTATGGCTACACCTTC

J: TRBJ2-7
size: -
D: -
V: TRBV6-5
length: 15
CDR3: CASSYSRGSEYEQYF
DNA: TGTGCCAGCAGTTACTCCCGCGGGTCTGAGTACGAGCAGTACTTC

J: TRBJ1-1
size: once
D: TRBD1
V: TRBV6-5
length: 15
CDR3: CASSKQGAMNTEAFF
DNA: TGTGCCAGCAGTAAACAGGGGGCTATGAACACTGAAGCTTTCTTT

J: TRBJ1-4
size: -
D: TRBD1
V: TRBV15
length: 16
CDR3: CATRPTGGSGNEKLFF
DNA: TGTGCCACCAGGCCGACAGGGGGCAGCGGTAATGAAAAACTGTTTTTT

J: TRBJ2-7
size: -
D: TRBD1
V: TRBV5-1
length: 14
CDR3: CASSSRTGTYEQYF
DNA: TGCGCCAGCAGCTCACGGACAGGGACCTACGAGCAGTACTTC

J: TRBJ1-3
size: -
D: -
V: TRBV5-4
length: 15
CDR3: CASSLNVDSGNTIYF
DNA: TGTGCCAGCAGCTTGAACGTAGACTCTGGAAACACCATATATTTT

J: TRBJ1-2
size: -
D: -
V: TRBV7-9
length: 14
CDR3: CASSLEPGLYGYTF
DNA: TGTGCCAGCAGCTTAGAACCAGGGCTCTATGGCTACACCTTC

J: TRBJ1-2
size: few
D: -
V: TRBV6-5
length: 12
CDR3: CASSTANYGYTF
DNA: TGTGCCAGCAGTACTGCTAACTATGGCTACACCTTC

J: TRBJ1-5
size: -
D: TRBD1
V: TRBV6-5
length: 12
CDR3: CASRQGSQPQHF
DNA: TGTGCCAGCAGACAGGGGAGTCAGCCCCAGCATTTT

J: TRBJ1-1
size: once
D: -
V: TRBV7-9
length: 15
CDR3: CASSPTTGVNTEAFF
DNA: TGTGCCAGCAGCCCTACAACGGGGGTGAACACTGAAGCTTTCTTT

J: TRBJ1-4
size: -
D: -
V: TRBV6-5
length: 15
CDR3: CASSQLGQGSEKLFF
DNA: TGTGCCAGCAGCCAACTAGGGCAAGGGAGTGAAAAACTGTTTTTT

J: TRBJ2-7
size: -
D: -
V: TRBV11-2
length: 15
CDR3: CASRAVAGRTYEQYF
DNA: TGTGCCAGCAGGGCCGTGGCGGGACGTACCTACGAGCAGTACTTC

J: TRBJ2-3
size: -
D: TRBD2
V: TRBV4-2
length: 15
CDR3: CASSQGTSGDDTQYF
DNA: TGTGCCAGCAGCCAGGGTACTAGCGGGGATGATACGCAGTATTTT

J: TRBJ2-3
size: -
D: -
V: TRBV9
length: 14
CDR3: CASSLFGTGDTQYF
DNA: TGTGCCAGCAGCCTTTTTGGAACGGGAGATACGCAGTATTTT

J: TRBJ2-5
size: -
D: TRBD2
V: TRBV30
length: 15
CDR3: CAWGTSGGPGETQYF
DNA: TGTGCCTGGGGAACTAGCGGGGGGCCGGGAGAGACCCAGTACTTC

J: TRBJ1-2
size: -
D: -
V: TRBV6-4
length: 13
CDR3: CASSAGPTYGYTF
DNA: TGTGCCAGCAGTGCGGGTCCTACCTATGGCTACACCTTC

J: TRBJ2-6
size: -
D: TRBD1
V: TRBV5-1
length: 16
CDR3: CASTPGQGAGANVLTF
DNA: TGCGCCAGCACTCCGGGACAGGGGGCTGGGGCCAACGTCCTGACTTTC

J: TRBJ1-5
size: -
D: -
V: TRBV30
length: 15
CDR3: CAWSVRGSSNQPQHF
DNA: TGTGCCTGGAGTGTACGGGGGAGTAGCAATCAGCCCCAGCATTTT

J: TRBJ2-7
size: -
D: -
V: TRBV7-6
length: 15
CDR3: CASTPDPARAYEQYF
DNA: TGTGCCAGCACCCCTGATCCGGCCCGGGCCTACGAGCAGTACTTC